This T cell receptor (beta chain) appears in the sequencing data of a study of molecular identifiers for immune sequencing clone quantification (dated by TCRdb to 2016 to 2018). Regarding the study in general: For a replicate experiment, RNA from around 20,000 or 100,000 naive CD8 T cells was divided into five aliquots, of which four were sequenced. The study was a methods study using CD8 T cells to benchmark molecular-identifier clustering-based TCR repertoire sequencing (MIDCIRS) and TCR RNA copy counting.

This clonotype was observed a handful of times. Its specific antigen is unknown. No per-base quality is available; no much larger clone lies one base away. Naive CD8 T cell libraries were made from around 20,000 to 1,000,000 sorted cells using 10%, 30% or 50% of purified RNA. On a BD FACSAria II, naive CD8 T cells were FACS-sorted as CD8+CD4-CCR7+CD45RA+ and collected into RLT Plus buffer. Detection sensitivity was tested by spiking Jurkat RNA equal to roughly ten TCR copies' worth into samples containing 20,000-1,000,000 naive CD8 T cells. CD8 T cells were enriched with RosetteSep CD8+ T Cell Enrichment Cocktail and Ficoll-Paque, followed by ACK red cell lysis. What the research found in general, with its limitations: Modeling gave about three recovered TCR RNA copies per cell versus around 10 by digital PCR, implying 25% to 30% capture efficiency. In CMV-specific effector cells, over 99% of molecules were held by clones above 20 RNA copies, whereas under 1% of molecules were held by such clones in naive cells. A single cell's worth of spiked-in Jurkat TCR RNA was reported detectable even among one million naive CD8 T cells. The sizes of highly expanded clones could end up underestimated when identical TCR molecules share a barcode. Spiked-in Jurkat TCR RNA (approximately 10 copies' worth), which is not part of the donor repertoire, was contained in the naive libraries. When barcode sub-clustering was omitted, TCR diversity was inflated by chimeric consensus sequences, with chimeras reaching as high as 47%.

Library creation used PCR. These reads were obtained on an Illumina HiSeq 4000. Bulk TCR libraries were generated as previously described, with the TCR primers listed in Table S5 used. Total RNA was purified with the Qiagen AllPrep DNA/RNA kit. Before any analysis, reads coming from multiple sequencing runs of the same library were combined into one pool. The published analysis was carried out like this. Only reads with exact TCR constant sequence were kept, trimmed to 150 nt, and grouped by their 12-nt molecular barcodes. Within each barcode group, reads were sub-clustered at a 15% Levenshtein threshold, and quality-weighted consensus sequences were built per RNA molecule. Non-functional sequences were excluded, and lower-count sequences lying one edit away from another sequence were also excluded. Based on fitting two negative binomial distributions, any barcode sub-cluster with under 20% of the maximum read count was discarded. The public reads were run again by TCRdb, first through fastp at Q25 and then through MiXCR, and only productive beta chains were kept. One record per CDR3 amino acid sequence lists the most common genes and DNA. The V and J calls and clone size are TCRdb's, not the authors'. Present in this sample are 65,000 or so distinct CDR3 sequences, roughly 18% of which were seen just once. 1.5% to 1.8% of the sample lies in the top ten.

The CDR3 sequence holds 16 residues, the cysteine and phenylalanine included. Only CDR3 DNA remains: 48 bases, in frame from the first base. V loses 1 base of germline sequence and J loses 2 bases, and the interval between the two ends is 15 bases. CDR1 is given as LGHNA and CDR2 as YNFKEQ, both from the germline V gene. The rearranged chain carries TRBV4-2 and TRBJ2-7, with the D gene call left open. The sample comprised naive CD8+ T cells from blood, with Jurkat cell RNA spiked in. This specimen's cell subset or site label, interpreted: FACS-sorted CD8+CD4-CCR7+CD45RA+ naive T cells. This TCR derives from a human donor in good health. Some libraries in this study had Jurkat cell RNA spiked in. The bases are TGTGCCAGCAGCCAAGCGGCCTATCCCTTAACCTACGAGCAGTACTTC. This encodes CASSQAAYPLTYEQYF.